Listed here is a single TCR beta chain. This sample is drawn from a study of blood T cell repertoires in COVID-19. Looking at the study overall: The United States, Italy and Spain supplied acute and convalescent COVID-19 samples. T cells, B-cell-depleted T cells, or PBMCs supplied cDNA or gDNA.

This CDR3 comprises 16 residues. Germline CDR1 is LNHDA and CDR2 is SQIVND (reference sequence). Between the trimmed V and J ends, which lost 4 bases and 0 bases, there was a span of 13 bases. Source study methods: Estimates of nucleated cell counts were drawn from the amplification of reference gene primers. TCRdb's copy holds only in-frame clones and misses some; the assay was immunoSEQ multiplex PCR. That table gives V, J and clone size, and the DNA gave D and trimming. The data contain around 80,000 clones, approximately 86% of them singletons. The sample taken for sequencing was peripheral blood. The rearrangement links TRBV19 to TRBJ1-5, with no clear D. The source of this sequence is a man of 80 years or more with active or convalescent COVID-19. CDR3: CASSTVSGSSNQPQHF. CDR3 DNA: TGTGCCAGTAGTACGGTGTCGGGAAGTAGCAATCAGCCCCAGCATTTT.